These T cell receptor beta chains were read from a single sample in a study of T cell responses to AZD1222 COVID-19 vaccine. Clones were sequenced by immunoSEQ multiplex PCR, and TCRdb holds only the in-frame ones, with some missing. The sample records some 140,000 clones, over 85% being singletons. The sample was peripheral blood, taken on day 0 of AZD1222 vaccination. These receptors originate from an adult in good health. Each CDR3 is given with its conserved first and last residue. A D gene is named only where the DNA matches it firmly. Rows give clone size only sometimes, using once, few, many, or a class for an expanded clone.

clone size: few; J gene: TRBJ2-7; V gene: TRBV5-6; D gene: TRBD2; CDR3 protein: CASSLDREVTYEQYF; CDR3 DNA: TGTGCCAGCAGCTTGGATCGGGAGGTTACCTACGAGCAGTACTTC
clone size: NA; J gene: TRBJ1-1; V gene: TRBV12-3/TRBV12-4; D gene: TRBD1; CDR3 protein: CASRSDRVTEAFF; CDR3 DNA: TGTGCCAGCAGGTCCGACAGGGTCACTGAAGCTTTCTTT
clone size: NA; J gene: TRBJ1-4; V gene: TRBV4-2; D gene: TRBD1; CDR3 protein: CASNLDRDSEKLFF; CDR3 DNA: TGTGCCAGCAACCTGGACAGGGACAGTGAAAAACTGTTTTTT
clone size: NA; J gene: TRBJ2-1; V gene: TRBV9; D gene: NA; CDR3 protein: CASSVGHLNNEQFF; CDR3 DNA: TGTGCCAGCAGCGTTGGACACCTAAACAATGAGCAGTTCTTC
clone size: NA; J gene: TRBJ2-7; V gene: TRBV18; D gene: TRBD1; CDR3 protein: CASSPGQGKKYEQYF; CDR3 DNA: TGTGCCAGCTCACCGGGACAGGGTAAAAAGTACGAGCAGTACTTC
clone size: NA; J gene: TRBJ1-1; V gene: TRBV7-9; D gene: NA; CDR3 protein: CASSLAHGREAFF; CDR3 DNA: TGTGCCAGCAGCTTAGCTCACGGCCGAGAAGCTTTCTTT
clone size: NA; J gene: TRBJ2-1; V gene: TRBV5-1; D gene: NA; CDR3 protein: CASRPTRSSYNEQFF; CDR3 DNA: TGCGCCAGCAGACCTACTAGGAGCTCCTACAATGAGCAGTTCTTC
clone size: NA; J gene: TRBJ1-1; V gene: TRBV29-1; D gene: NA; CDR3 protein: CSVNPTAGVEAFF; CDR3 DNA: TGCAGCGTTAATCCAACCGCAGGGGTTGAAGCTTTCTTT
clone size: NA; J gene: TRBJ2-1; V gene: TRBV29-1; D gene: NA; CDR3 protein: CSGTIGNEQFF; CDR3 DNA: TGCAGCGGAACCATAGGCAATGAGCAGTTCTTC
clone size: once; J gene: TRBJ2-3; V gene: TRBV24-1; D gene: TRBD2; CDR3 protein: CATSDPTSGRTDTQYF; CDR3 DNA: TGTGCCACCAGTGATCCCACTAGCGGGAGGACAGATACGCAGTATTTT
clone size: NA; J gene: TRBJ1-6; V gene: TRBV5-1; D gene: NA; CDR3 protein: CASSSTGDVNVSPLHF; CDR3 DNA: TGCGCCAGCAGCTCGACAGGCGATGTGAATGTTTCACCCCTCCACTTT
clone size: NA; J gene: TRBJ2-7; V gene: TRBV5-4; D gene: TRBD1; CDR3 protein: CASSLDGTGTYEQYF; CDR3 DNA: TGTGCCAGCAGCTTGGATGGGACAGGAACCTACGAGCAGTACTTC
clone size: many; J gene: TRBJ2-1; V gene: TRBV27; D gene: TRBD1; CDR3 protein: CASSSPQGASGNEQFF; CDR3 DNA: TGTGCCAGCAGTTCTCCTCAGGGGGCGAGTGGCAATGAGCAGTTCTTC
clone size: NA; J gene: TRBJ2-7; V gene: TRBV6-1; D gene: NA; CDR3 protein: CASSEFLSSPRTYYEQYF; CDR3 DNA: TGTGCCAGCAGTGAATTTCTATCGTCCCCCCGCACCTACTACGAGCAGTACTTC
clone size: medium-sized; J gene: TRBJ1-2; V gene: TRBV7-9; D gene: TRBD1; CDR3 protein: CASSELGQPGLYTF; CDR3 DNA: TGTGCCAGCAGCGAACTGGGACAGCCGGGCCTCTACACCTTC
clone size: NA; J gene: TRBJ1-6; V gene: TRBV19; D gene: NA; CDR3 protein: CATRQVDNSPLHF; CDR3 DNA: TGTGCCACCCGACAGGTCGATAATTCACCCCTCCACTTT
clone size: once; J gene: TRBJ1-1; V gene: TRBV5-4; D gene: TRBD1; CDR3 protein: CASSFEGQGYTEAFF; CDR3 DNA: TGTGCCAGCAGCTTTGAGGGACAGGGTTACACTGAAGCTTTCTTT
clone size: NA; J gene: TRBJ1-5; V gene: TRBV4-2; D gene: TRBD1; CDR3 protein: CASSQGGQDGYQPQHF; CDR3 DNA: TGTGCCAGCAGCCAAGGAGGACAGGACGGCTATCAGCCCCAGCATTTT
clone size: once; J gene: TRBJ1-2; V gene: TRBV9; D gene: TRBD1; CDR3 protein: CASSPRQGSYGYTF; CDR3 DNA: TGTGCCAGCAGCCCTCGACAGGGCAGCTATGGCTACACCTTC
clone size: NA; J gene: TRBJ1-5; V gene: TRBV7-2; D gene: NA; CDR3 protein: CASSRGGDVNQPQHF; CDR3 DNA: TGTGCCAGCAGCCGGGGGGGGGATGTCAATCAGCCCCAGCATTTT
clone size: NA; J gene: TRBJ2-3; V gene: TRBV11-3; D gene: TRBD1; CDR3 protein: CASSLIGTGGRDTQYF; CDR3 DNA: TGTGCCAGCAGCTTAATCGGGACAGGGGGAAGAGATACGCAGTATTTT
clone size: NA; J gene: TRBJ2-7; V gene: TRBV5-1; D gene: NA; CDR3 protein: CASSLGAYEQYF; CDR3 DNA: TGCGCCAGCAGCTTGGGTGCCTACGAGCAGTACTTC
clone size: NA; J gene: TRBJ2-2; V gene: TRBV12-3/TRBV12-4; D gene: NA; CDR3 protein: CASSSMSSGELFF; CDR3 DNA: TGTGCCAGCAGTTCTATGTCTTCCGGGGAGCTGTTTTTT
clone size: NA; J gene: TRBJ1-1; V gene: TRBV30; D gene: NA; CDR3 protein: CAWGRPATEAFF; CDR3 DNA: TGTGCCTGGGGACGGCCGGCCACTGAAGCTTTCTTT
clone size: NA; J gene: TRBJ1-2; V gene: TRBV3-1/TRBV3-2; D gene: NA; CDR3 protein: CASSQDSGAGGYTF; CDR3 DNA: TGTGCCAGCAGCCAAGATTCAGGGGCCGGTGGCTACACCTTC